This T cell receptor (beta chain) was retrieved from a study of T cell repertoires in cytomegalovirus infection. Study observations and caveats: There were carriers of CMV plus the relevant HLA, and cumulative public TCR beta family frequency identified them. Ex vivo, HLA-C-restricted CMV-specific TCR beta clonotypes prevailed over the rest of the response.

TCRdb called the reads again in MiXCR, with one record for every CDR3 protein. The sample consists of about 920,000 distinct CDR3 sequences, approximately 33% of them appearing once. As to this clonotype: Its specificity is not known.

The CDR3 is 14 amino acids. Trimming left V 2 bases short and J 3 bases short, with 8 bases between. The specimen was cultured CD8+ T cells from PBMCs, collected from culture after CMV antigen stimulation. The TCR comes from a human donor in good health (CMV status not recorded). Some clones in this sample may be carry-over from other donors' samples. This rearrangement joins TRBV12-3 or TRBV12-4 to TRBJ2-1; maybe TRBD1 (5 bases). As DNA, the CDR3 is TGTGCCAGCAGTTTAAAACAGGTCTACAATGAGCAGTTCTTC. This encodes CASSLKQVYNEQFF.